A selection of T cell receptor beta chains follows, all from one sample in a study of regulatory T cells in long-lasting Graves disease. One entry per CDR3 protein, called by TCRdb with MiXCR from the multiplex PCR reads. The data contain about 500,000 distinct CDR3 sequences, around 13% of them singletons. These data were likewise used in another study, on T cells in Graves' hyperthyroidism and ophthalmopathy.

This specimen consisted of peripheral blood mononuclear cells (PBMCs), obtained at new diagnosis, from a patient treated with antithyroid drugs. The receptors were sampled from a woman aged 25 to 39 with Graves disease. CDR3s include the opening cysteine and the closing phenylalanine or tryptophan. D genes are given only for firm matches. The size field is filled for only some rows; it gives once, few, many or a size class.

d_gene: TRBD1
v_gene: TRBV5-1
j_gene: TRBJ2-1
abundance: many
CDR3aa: CASSFRTGPGSNEQFF
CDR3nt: TGCGCCAGCAGCTTTCGGACAGGTCCGGGTTCAAATGAGCAGTTCTTC

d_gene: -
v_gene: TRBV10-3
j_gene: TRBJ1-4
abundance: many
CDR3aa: CAISGQVNEKLFF
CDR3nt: TGTGCCATCAGTGGGCAGGTGAATGAAAAACTGTTTTTT

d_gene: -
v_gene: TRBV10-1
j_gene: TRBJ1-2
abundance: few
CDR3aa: CASSDTPVGGYTF
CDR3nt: TGCGCCAGCAGTGATACGCCCGTCGGGGGCTACACCTTC

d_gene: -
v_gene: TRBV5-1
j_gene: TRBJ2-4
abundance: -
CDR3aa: CASSFEPYPGNIQYF
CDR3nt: TGCGCCAGCAGCTTTGAACCATACCCCGGAAACATTCAGTACTTC

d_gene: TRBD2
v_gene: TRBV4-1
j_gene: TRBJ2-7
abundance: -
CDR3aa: CASSQGSGRGTYEQYF
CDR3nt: TGCGCCAGCAGCCAAGGTAGCGGGAGGGGAACCTACGAGCAGTACTTC

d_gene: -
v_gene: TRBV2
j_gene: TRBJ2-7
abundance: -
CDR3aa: CASRGVTPLESYERYF
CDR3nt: TGTGCCAGCAGAGGGGTCACCCCCTTGGAGTCCTACGAGCGGTACTTC

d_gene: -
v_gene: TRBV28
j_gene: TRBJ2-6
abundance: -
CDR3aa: CASSFYGGTGANVLTF
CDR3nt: TGTGCCAGCAGTTTTTACGGGGGCACTGGGGCCAACGTCCTGACTTTC

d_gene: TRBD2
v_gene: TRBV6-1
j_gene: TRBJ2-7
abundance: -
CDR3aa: CASSRPGAGGLSYEQYF
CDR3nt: TGTGCCAGCAGTCGCCCGGGAGCGGGAGGACTCTCCTACGAGCAGTACTTC

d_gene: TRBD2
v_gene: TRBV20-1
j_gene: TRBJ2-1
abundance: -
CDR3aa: CSARDLTSGRAVSSFNEQFF
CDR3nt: TGCAGTGCTAGAGATTTGACTAGCGGGAGGGCCGTGTCTTCTTTCAATGAGCAGTTCTTC

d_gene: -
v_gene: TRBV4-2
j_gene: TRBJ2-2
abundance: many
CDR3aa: CASSQDWAGELFF
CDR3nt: TGTGCCAGCAGCCAAGATTGGGCCGGGGAGCTGTTTTTT

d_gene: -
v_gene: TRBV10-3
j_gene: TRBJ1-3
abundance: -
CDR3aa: CAISEFGYFSGNTIYF
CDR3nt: TGTGCCATCAGTGAGTTCGGCTACTTCTCTGGAAACACCATATATTTT

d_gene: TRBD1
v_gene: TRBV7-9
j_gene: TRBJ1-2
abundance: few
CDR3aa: CASSFQTGGEGYTF
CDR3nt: TGTGCCAGCAGCTTCCAAACAGGGGGCGAAGGCTACACCTTC

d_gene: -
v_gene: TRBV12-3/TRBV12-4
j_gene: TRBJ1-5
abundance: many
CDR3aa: CASSLAGYLGQPQHF
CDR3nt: TGTGCCAGCAGTTTAGCAGGCTATTTGGGTCAGCCCCAGCATTTT

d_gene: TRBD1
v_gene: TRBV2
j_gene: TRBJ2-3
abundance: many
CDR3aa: CASGLQGARSDTQYF
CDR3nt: TGTGCCAGCGGACTACAGGGGGCAAGGTCAGATACGCAGTATTTT

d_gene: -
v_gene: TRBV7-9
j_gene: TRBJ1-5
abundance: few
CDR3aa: CASSFSTSNQPQHF
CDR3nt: TGTGCCAGCAGCTTCAGCACTAGCAATCAGCCCCAGCATTTT

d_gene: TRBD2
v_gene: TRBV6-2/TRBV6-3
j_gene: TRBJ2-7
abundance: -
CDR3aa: CASSYTAASSGRGYEQYF
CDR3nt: TGTGCCAGCAGTTACACGGCCGCATCTAGCGGGAGAGGCTACGAGCAGTACTTC

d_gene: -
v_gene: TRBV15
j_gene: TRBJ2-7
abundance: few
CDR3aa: CATSRDRGLRHEQYF
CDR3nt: TGTGCCACCAGCAGAGATCGGGGGCTTCGGCACGAGCAGTACTTC

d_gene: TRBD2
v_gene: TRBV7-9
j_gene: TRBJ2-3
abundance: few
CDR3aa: CASSFPTGAGATDTQYF
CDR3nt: TGTGCCAGCAGCTTCCCGACGGGAGCGGGAGCCACAGATACGCAGTATTTT

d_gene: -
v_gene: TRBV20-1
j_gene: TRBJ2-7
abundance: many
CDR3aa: CSARIGEGAYEQYF
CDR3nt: TGCAGTGCTAGAATAGGGGAGGGGGCCTACGAGCAGTACTTC

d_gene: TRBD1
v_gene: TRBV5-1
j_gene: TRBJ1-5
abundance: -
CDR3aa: CASSLGQGGEPQHF
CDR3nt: TGCGCCAGCAGCTTGGGGCAGGGGGGCGAGCCCCAGCATTTT

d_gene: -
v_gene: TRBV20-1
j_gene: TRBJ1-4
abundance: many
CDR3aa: CSASRTAEKLFF
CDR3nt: TGCAGTGCTAGTAGGACAGCTGAAAAACTGTTTTTT

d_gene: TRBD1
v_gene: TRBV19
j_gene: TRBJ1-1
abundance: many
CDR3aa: CASIRPGAGGTEAFF
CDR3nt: TGTGCCAGTATTCGCCCCGGAGCAGGGGGCACTGAAGCTTTCTTT

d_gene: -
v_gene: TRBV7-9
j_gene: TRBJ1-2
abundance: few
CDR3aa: CASSLTTGWSGYTF
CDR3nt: TGTGCCAGCAGCCTGACTACAGGGTGGAGTGGCTACACCTTC

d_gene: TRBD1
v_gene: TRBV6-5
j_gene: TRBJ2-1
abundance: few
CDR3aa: CASSWDRGRKNEQFF
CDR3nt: TGTGCCAGCAGTTGGGACAGGGGGCGCAAGAATGAGCAGTTCTTC

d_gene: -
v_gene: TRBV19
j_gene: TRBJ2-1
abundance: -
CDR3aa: CASSDNLYNEQFF
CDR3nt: TGTGCCAGTAGTGACAACCTCTACAATGAGCAGTTCTTC